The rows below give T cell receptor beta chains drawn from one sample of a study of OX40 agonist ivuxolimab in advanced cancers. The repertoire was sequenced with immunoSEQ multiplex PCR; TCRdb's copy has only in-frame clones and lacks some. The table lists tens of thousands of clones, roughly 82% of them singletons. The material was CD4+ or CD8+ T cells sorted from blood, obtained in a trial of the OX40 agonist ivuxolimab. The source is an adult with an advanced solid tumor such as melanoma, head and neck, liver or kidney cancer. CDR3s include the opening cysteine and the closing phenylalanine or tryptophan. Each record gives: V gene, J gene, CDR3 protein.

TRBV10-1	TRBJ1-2	CASSESRGRGYTF
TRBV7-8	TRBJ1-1	CASSLDGRAAFF
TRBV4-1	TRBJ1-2	CASSQISGLGGYGYTF
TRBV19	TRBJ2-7	CASSLRDRPTYEQYF
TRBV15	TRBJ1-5	CATSRVGGPNQPQHF
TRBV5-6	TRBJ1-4	CASTRPSGEKLFF
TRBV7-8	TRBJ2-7	CASSLHQTRGAYEQYF
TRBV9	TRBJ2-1	CASSGGRRGYNEQFF
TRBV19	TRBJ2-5	CASSGTISETQYF
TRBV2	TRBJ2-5	CASGFMERRQETQYF
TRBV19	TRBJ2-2	CASRPNGGNTGELFF
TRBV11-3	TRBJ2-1	CASSRSGTTYNEQFF
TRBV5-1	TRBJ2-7	CASSLVGGTYYEQYF
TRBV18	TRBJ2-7	CASSPSGEGQYF
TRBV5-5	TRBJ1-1	CASSSPPGQLNTEAFF
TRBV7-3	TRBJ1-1	CASSLGRNTEAFF
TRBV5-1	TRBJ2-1	CASAFILSGRKNEQFF
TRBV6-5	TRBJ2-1	CASSPVNNEQFF
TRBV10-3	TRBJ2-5	CAISGAHGRTQYF
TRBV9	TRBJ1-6	CASSVEVTVVDNSPLHF
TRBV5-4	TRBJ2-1	CASSLEREQFF
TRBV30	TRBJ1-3	CAWSGGDSGNTIYF
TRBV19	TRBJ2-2	CASSSPGRATGELFF
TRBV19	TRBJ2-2	CASSSNAGGADTGELFF
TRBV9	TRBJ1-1	CASSVDGQGRAFF
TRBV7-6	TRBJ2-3	CASSLAPGQGLVDTQYF
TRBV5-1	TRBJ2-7	CASRSGGQGAREQYF
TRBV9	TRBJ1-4	CASSEGTGVVEKLFF
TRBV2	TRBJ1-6	CASSELGPGVPLHF
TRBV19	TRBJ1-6	CASGTDRAYNSPLHF
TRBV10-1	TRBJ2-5	CASKETTSAETQYF
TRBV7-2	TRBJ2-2	CASSSTGNTGELFF
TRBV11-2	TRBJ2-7	CASSLTDYEQYF
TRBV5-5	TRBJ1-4	CASRRGQANEKLFF
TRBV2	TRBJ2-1	CASKAGVGNEQFF
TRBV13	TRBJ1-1	CASSTRDSRENTEAFF
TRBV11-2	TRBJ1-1	CASSLSEWGNTEAFF
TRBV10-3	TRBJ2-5	CAISESTSGRAYETQYF
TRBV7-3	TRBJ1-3	CASSSRPGNTIYF
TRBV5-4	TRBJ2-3	CASSSGLAGGGGTDTQYF
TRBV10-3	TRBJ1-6	CAIGTMDSPLHF
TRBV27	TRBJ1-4	CASSPAPGAPREKLFF
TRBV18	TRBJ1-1	CASSPRIGGTGGTEAFF
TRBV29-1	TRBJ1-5	CSATTDRASNQPQHF
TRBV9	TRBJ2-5	CASSVEVSPALETQYF
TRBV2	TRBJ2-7	CASSDTQGASIFF
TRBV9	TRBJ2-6	CASTTMLGGSGANVLTF
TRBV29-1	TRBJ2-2	CSVGDRDRLLLTGELFF
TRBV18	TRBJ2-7	CASSHGQAYEQYF
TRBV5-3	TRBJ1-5	CARSLAKGVQPQHF
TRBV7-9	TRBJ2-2	CASSPLGTGELFF
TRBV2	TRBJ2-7	CASSAENEQYF
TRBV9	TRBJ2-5	CASSVGDRGQSETQYF